This T cell receptor (beta chain) derives from a study of blood T cell repertoires in COVID-19. Study-level information: T cells, B-cell-depleted T cells, or PBMCs supplied cDNA or gDNA.

Regarding this clone: The same CDR3 arises from other DNA sequences in this sample as well.

Original analysis: Cell counts per sample came from amplifying reference gene primers. TCRdb's copy holds only in-frame clones and misses some; the assay was immunoSEQ multiplex PCR. Clonal size and the V and J genes are those of that table, whereas D and trimming came from the DNA. The repertoire holds under 300,000 clones, with approximately 78% as singletons. The clonotype comes from a woman aged 18-29 years with acute or convalescent COVID-19. Sequencing input: peripheral blood.

Here the CDR3 reads CASSATYEQYF. CDR3 nucleotide sequence: TGTGCCAGCAGTGCTACCTACGAGCAGTACTTC. The genes are TRBV2 and TRBJ2-7; unclear D gene. This CDR3 is 11 amino acids long. Germline V gives CDR1 SNHLY, CDR2 FYNNEI. Trimming took off 4 bases at V and 2 bases at J, with 3 bases between the two ends.